Presented here are 26 T cell receptor beta chains from one specimen sequenced in a study of regulatory T cells in long-lasting Graves disease. Both iRepertoire HTBI primers and Arm-PCR of CDR3 regions were used to build the TCR beta libraries. TCRdb recomputed calls from the multiplex PCR reads with MiXCR, one row per CDR3 protein. The sample has approximately 310,000 distinct CDR3 sequences; 15% to 20% are singletons. Described time point: newly diagnosed GD, antithyroid drugs for less than 3 months. The TCR library was prepared using RNA isolated from PBMCs. The sequencing here drew on peripheral blood mononuclear cells (PBMCs), taken at new diagnosis, from a patient treated with antithyroid drugs. Receptor source: a female donor with Graves disease.

The sample holds many counts of this clonotype. The rearrangement links TRBV7-9 to TRBJ2-5; D gene ambiguous. Germline V CDR1 and CDR2: SEHNR, FQNEAQ (reference sequence). Trimming shortened V by 0 bases and J by 1 base, and 6 bases separated the two germline ends. This CDR3 region has 14 residues. As DNA, the CDR3 is TGTGCCAGCAGCTTAGCTGATTTCCAAGAGACCCAGTACTTC. It yields the protein CASSLADFQETQYF.

This clonotype was counted at least ten times. The chain employs TRBV6-5 and TRBJ1-3; 7 bases are a match to TRBD1. The CDR3 runs 14 residues. The germline V gene has CDR1 MNHEY and CDR2 SVGAGI. V gave up 4 bases and J gave up 4 bases; unmatched junction bases: 4. The CDR3 sequence: CASSSRDRGNTIYF. CDR3 coding DNA: TGTGCCAGCAGTTCGAGGGACAGAGGAAACACCATATATTTT.

This clonotype turned up a few times. The V call is TRBV14, the J call TRBJ2-1, with 8 positions matching TRBD2. The CDR3 sequence is 17 residues long. Germline loops: CDR1 SGHDN, CDR2 FVKESK. J gave up 3 bases and V 4 bases, and 11 bases lay outside the gene matches. CDR3 residues: CASSLSDQREYYNEQFF. As DNA, the CDR3 is TGTGCCAGCAGCCTAAGTGATCAGCGGGAGTACTACAATGAGCAGTTCTTC. Based on the CDR3 plus reference TRBV14 and TRBJ2-1, the full variable domain is EAGVTQFPSHSVIEKGQTVTLRCDPISGHDNLYWYRRVMGKEIKFLLHFVKESKQDESGMPNNRFLAERTGGTYSTLKVQPAELEDSGVYFCASSLSDQREYYNEQFFGPGTRLTVL.

Ten or more counts support this clonotype. This chain links TRBV11-3 with TRBJ2-2; a possible D gene is TRBD2 (6 bases). The CDR3 loop spans 15 amino acids. The germline V and J ends were trimmed by 4 bases and 2 bases, with 11 bases remaining between them. Germline values: CDR1 SGHNT, CDR2 YENEEA. The DNA for the CDR3 is TGTGCCAGCAGCTCGCTAGCGAAAAACACCGGGGAGCTGTTTTTT. It specifies CASSSLAKNTGELFF.

This chain links TRBV6-1 with TRBJ1-1; possible D gene TRBD1, 5 bases. Trimming took off 4 bases at V and 8 bases at J, with 17 bases between the two ends. CDR1 and CDR2 (germline): MNHNS, SASEGT. The length of the CDR3 is 14 residues. As DNA, the CDR3 is TGTGCCAGCAGTGCGGACGTGGGACGGGTGGAAGCTTTCTTT. Translated, it gives CASSADVGRVEAFF.

This clonotype was seen a few times. The chain carries TRBV3-1 and TRBJ1-1; no definite D call. Deletions cut 3 bases from V and 1 base from J, with 9 bases between. The V gene's germline CDR1 is LGHDT and CDR2 YNNKEL (reference sequence). CDR3 length: 14 residues. CDR3 nucleotides: TGTGCCAGCAGCCAGTCGGGAGCGAACACTGAAGCTTTCTTT. It specifies CASSQSGANTEAFF.

In its sample, this clonotype was seen once. Just one base apart from a much larger clone, this may be a read error. This chain uses TRBV6-1 with TRBJ2-1; 7 positions agree with TRBD1. The length of the CDR3 is 14 residues. CDR1 is MNHNS, CDR2 SASEGT, per germline. This CDR3 reads CTSSALDRDNEQFF. The DNA for the CDR3 is TGTACCAGCAGTGCCCTTGACAGGGACAATGAGCAGTTCTTC.

This clonotype showed up many times. The chain joins TRBV27 to TRBJ1-2; weak D call: TRBD1 (5 bases). V was trimmed by 3 bases and J by 3 bases, leaving 14 bases between them. This CDR3 comprises 15 residues. CDR1 is MNHEY, CDR2 SMNVEV, per germline (reference sequence). The CDR3 is CASSFNGGGYYGYTF. DNA of the CDR3: TGTGCCAGCAGTTTTAATGGGGGTGGGTACTATGGCTACACCTTC.

This clonotype occurred many times. The chain is built from TRBV2 and TRBJ2-7; 8 nucleotides match TRBD1. Germline trimming cut 5 bases from V and 3 bases from J; bases unmatched to any gene: 6. The V gene's germline CDR1 is SNHLY and CDR2 FYNNEI. The CDR3 has 14 residues. CDR3 in amino acids: CASSQTTGGYEQYF. The CDR3 region has the DNA TGTGCCAGCAGTCAGACCACAGGGGGCTACGAGCAGTACTTC.

Concerning this clonotype itself: Being one base from a much bigger clone, this may be a read error. The rearrangement joins TRBV6-1 to TRBJ2-7; tentatively, D is TRBD2 (5 bases). Germline V lookup: CDR1 MNHNS, CDR2 SASEGT. V was clipped by 7 bases and J by 0 bases, with 25 bases between them. CDR3 size: 18 residues. CDR3: CASIYADAVRGSSYEQYF. The CDR3 DNA reads as TGTGCCAGCATTTACGCAGACGCGGTGCGTGGGAGCTCCTACGAGCAGTACTTC.

This clonotype has at least ten counts. The chain has TRBV20-1 and TRBJ2-2, with D possibly TRBD2 on 6 matching bases. Trimming left V 2 bases short and J 1 base short, with 11 bases between. Germline V lookup: CDR1 DFQATT, CDR2 SNEGSKA (reference sequence). The CDR3 totals 15 residues. CDR3 bases: TGCAGTGCTAGACAGGGAGGAAAGAACACCGGGGAGCTGTTTTTT. Its translation: CSARQGGKNTGELFF.

The rearrangement joins TRBV6-1 to TRBJ2-1, with 11 bases matching TRBD1. Trimming at V came to 5 bases and at J to 9 bases, leaving 9 bases not matched to a gene. Germline-derived CDR1 and CDR2 are MNHNS and SASEGT. CDR3 size: 15 residues. CDR3 nucleotides: TGTGCCAGCAGTAAGGGACAGGGGGTCCTCAGTGAGCAGTTCTTC. Residues: CASSKGQGVLSEQFF.

In its sample, this clonotype was seen many times. This chain links TRBV20-1 with TRBJ2-1; D not resolved. The CDR3 consists of 12 residues. V shed 2 bases and J shed 6 bases, with 8 bases lying between them. Germline CDR1 DFQATT, CDR2 SNEGSKA (reference sequence). The CDR3, as DNA: TGCAGTGCTAGACCCCAACTCAATGAGCAGTTCTTC. The encoded protein is CSARPQLNEQFF.

This clonotype appeared many times. The chain couples TRBV7-8 to TRBJ2-1; 7 nucleotides line up with TRBD1. The ends lost 5 bases at V and 2 bases at J; junction bases unmatched: 9. This CDR3 spans 16 amino acids. Per germline, CDR1 SGHVS and CDR2 FQNEAQ. In DNA form, the CDR3 reads TGTGCCAGCAGCCAACAAGGGACAGTTGCCTACAATGAGCAGTTCTTC. It codes for CASSQQGTVAYNEQFF.

This clonotype was counted ten times or more. The chain carries TRBV6-5 and TRBJ2-7, with no clear D. The CDR3 spans 12 residues. Deletions cut 4 bases from V and 8 bases from J, with 12 bases between. CDR1 and CDR2 from the germline V gene are MNHEY and SVGAGI. The CDR3 bases are TGTGCCAGCAGTTTGAATTCCCGCCAGCAGTACTTC. Translating gives CASSLNSRQQYF.

The V and J genes are TRBV3-1 and TRBJ2-1; TRBD2 agrees at 10 bases. The CDR3 contains 19 residues. CDR1 and CDR2 (germline): LGHDT, YNNKEL (reference sequence). V was pared by 0 bases and J by 2 bases, with 10 bases of the junction left unmatched. The CDR3 spells CASSQEGTSGLAAYNEQFF. DNA of the CDR3: TGTGCCAGCAGCCAAGAAGGAACCTCCGGACTAGCGGCCTACAATGAGCAGTTCTTC.

This clonotype has at least ten counts. The rearrangement joins TRBV2 to TRBJ2-5; weak D call: TRBD2 (6 bases). This CDR3 comprises 14 residues. The V and J ends lost 4 bases and 5 bases respectively, with 14 bases between them. The V gene's germline CDR1 is SNHLY and CDR2 FYNNEI. The CDR3 bases are TGTGCCAGCAGTGGGGGGGTTGCGATCGAGACCCAGTACTTC. Translated: CASSGGVAIETQYF. The full variable domain, its missing parts supplied by reference TRBV2 and TRBJ2-5, is EPEVTQTPSHQVTQMGQEVILRCVPISNHLYFYWYRQILGQKVEFLVSFYNNEISEKSEIFDDQFSVERPDGSNFTLKIRSTKLEDSAMYFCASSGGVAIETQYFGPGTRLLVL.

Comments on this clonotype: A read error may be the cause here, since a much bigger clone is one base away. The rearrangement links TRBV6-1 to TRBJ2-3; D possibly uses TRBD1 or TRBD2 (5 bases each). The better agreement between TRBJ2-1 and the DNA end casts doubt on the J call. Germline CDR1 is MNHNS and CDR2 is SASEGT. The CDR3 extends over 15 amino acids. CDR3 sequence (DNA): TGTGCCAGCAGTGAAGCGCTTCCGGGGACCTCCGAGCAGTTCTTC. It specifies CASSEALPGTSEQFF.

This clonotype was detected ten times or more. The chain employs TRBV24-1 and TRBJ2-3; 7 bases align to TRBD2. V shed 5 bases, J shed 6 bases, and the junction held 7 bases outside the gene matches. This CDR3 has 14 residues. Looked up from germline, CDR1 is KGHDR and CDR2 is SFDVKD. DNA for the CDR3: TGTGCCACCAGTGTCAGCGGGACCTCTGATACGCAGTATTTT. Residues: CATSVSGTSDTQYF.

This clonotype was counted at least ten times. One end of the junction does not line up with germline, which may come from a read error. The V and J genes are TRBV5-1 and TRBJ1-5; D may be TRBD1 (5 bases). Germline V gene data show CDR1 as SGHRS and CDR2 as YFSETQ. The CDR3 spans 14 residues. The CDR3 sequence is CASSLSGLNQPQHF. CDR3 nucleotides: TGCGCCAGCAGCTTGTCAGGGCTGAATCAACCCCAGCATTTT. Variable domain in full (rest from reference TRBV5-1 and TRBJ1-5): KAGVTQTPRYLIKTRGQQVTLSCSPISGHRSVSWYQQTPGQGLQFLFEYFSETQRNKGNFPGRFSGRQFSNSRSEMNVSTLELGDSALYLCASSLSGLNQPQHFGDGTRLSIL.

This clonotype was counted at least ten times. The V gene is TRBV28, the J gene TRBJ1-2, with D unresolved. V was shortened by 6 bases and J by 4 bases, with 15 bases between the two germline ends. The CDR3 is 14 residues long. Germline V gives CDR1 MDHEN, CDR2 SYDVKM. The CDR3 loop reads CASSPVEARYGYTF. CDR3 DNA sequence: TGTGCCAGCAGCCCGGTAGAGGCGCGCTATGGCTACACCTTC.

This clonotype was found many times. The V and J genes are TRBV5-1 and TRBJ2-3; D call uncertain. CDR1 is SGHRS, CDR2 YFSETQ, per germline. V gave up 4 bases and J gave up 2 bases, with 8 bases separating them. There are 13 residues in the CDR3. Here the CDR3 reads CASSTLITDTQYF. The DNA of the CDR3 is TGCGCCAGCAGCACCTTAATCACAGATACGCAGTATTTT.

This clonotype showed up just a few times. The chain combines TRBV20-1 with TRBJ1-2, with 11 bases identical to TRBD1. Germline V CDR1 and CDR2: DFQATT, SNEGSKA (reference sequence). The CDR3 is made up of 17 amino acids. J was trimmed by 6 bases and V by 0 bases; bases with no gene match: 12. The CDR3 DNA sequence: TGCAGTGCTAGAGACAAGATAGGGACAGGGGGTCTGAATGGCTACACCTTC. Translated, it gives CSARDKIGTGGLNGYTF.

This clonotype appeared many times. The chain is built from TRBV30 and TRBJ1-1; D not resolved. The germline V and J ends were trimmed by 5 bases and 5 bases, with 18 bases remaining between them. The CDR3 sequence is 14 residues long. Germline values: CDR1 GTSNPN, CDR2 SVGIG (reference sequence). The CDR3 bases are TGTGCCTGGCGAGAGATCTTCGGAGCTACTGAAGCTTTCTTT. Encoded protein: CAWREIFGATEAFF.

This sequence joins TRBV24-1 and TRBJ2-3; TRBD2 matches at 8 bases. This CDR3 has 17 amino acids. The J segment lost 1 base and the V segment lost 4 bases, leaving 9 bases of the junction unmatched. Per germline, CDR1 KGHDR and CDR2 SFDVKD. CDR3 sequence (DNA): TGTGCCACCAGTGACCCCAGGCGGGGGGCCGGCACAGATACGCAGTATTTT. Residues: CATSDPRRGAGTDTQYF.

At least ten counts were recorded for this clonotype. The rearrangement joins TRBV12-3 or TRBV12-4 to TRBJ2-3, with D possibly matching TRBD2 (7 bases). V lost 4 bases and J lost 4, with 12 bases in between. This CDR3 region has 14 residues. The CDR3 is CASSYGGGADTQYF. CDR3 nucleotides: TGTGCCAGCAGTTATGGGGGGGGCGCAGATACGCAGTATTTT.